Below are 9 T cell receptor beta chains sequenced from a single sample in a study of blood T cell repertoires in COVID-19. Assay: immunoSEQ multiplex PCR; the TCRdb copy retains only in-frame clones and omits some. Seen here are about 69,000 clones, roughly 80% observed once, and the top ten hold more than 15%. The specimen sequenced was peripheral blood. The origin of the receptors is a man aged 55 to 70 with acute or convalescent COVID-19.

The chain couples TRBV5-6 to TRBJ1-3; 9 bases match TRBD1. The CDR3 has 17 residues. V dropped 1 base and J dropped 1; count of bases not matched to a gene: 6. Germline CDR1 and CDR2: SGHDT and YYEEEE. CDR3 DNA sequence: TGTGCCAGCAGCTTGTTCGGGACAGGGCTTTCTGGAAACACCATATATTTT. Protein sequence: CASSLFGTGLSGNTIYF. The complete variable domain, with remaining parts taken from reference TRBV5-6 and TRBJ1-3, reads DAGVTQSPTHLIKTRGQQVTLRCSPKSGHDTVSWYQQALGQGPQFIFQYYEEEERQRGNFPDRFSGHQFPNYSSELNVNALLLGDSALYLCASSLFGTGLSGNTIYFGEGSWLTVV.

The gene calls are TRBV10-3 and TRBJ1-4; TRBD1 might be the D (5 bases). The germline gives CDR1 ENHRY, CDR2 SYGVKD. The CDR3 extends over 13 amino acids. V was shortened by 9 bases and J by 5 bases, with 13 bases between the two germline ends. DNA for the CDR3: TGTGCCATGCGGGACCCCCCAAATGAAAAACTGTTTTTT. As protein: CAMRDPPNEKLFF.

The genes are TRBV6-5 and TRBJ2-2; D perhaps matches TRBD2 (5 bases). There are 12 residues in the CDR3. V lost 10 bases and J lost 8, with 14 bases in between. Germline CDR1 reads MNHEY; CDR2 reads SVGAGI. The CDR3 DNA is TGTGCCACCGGGATTTCGACGGGGGAGCTGTTTTTT. Its translation: CATGISTGELFF.

This clone was observed a single time. The V and J genes are TRBV7-2 and TRBJ2-1; maybe TRBD1 (6 bases). The CDR3 consists of 15 residues. Germline lookup yields CDR1 SGHTA and CDR2 FQGNSA. Trimming stripped 1 base from V and 9 bases from J, with 16 bases between. The CDR3 spells CASSLEWGLLGEQFF. Here the CDR3 DNA reads TGTGCCAGCAGCTTAGAATGGGGGCTTCTCGGTGAGCAGTTCTTC.

This chain joins TRBV19 and TRBJ1-6; 11 nucleotides align to TRBD1. With V trimmed by 4 bases and J by 7 bases, 9 bases remained unmatched. Looked up from germline, CDR1 is LNHDA and CDR2 is SQIVND (reference sequence). The CDR3 is 17 amino acids. CDR3 region: CASSRGQGETRNSPLHF. The CDR3 bases are TGTGCCAGTAGTAGGGGACAGGGGGAAACGCGGAATTCACCCCTCCACTTT.

V is TRBV12-3 or TRBV12-4 and J is TRBJ2-7; possible D gene TRBD1, 6 bases. Trimming removed 5 bases from V and 5 bases from J, with 10 bases in between. This CDR3 comprises 12 residues. CDR3 nucleotide sequence: TGTGCCAGCAGTCCAGGGGCCCACGAGCAGTACTTC. Its protein is CASSPGAHEQYF.

This clone was counted a single time. The gene calls are TRBV7-6 and TRBJ1-3; possibly TRBD1 for D (6 bases). Germline assignment: CDR1 SGHVS and CDR2 FNYEAQ. The V gene lost 7 bases and the J gene lost 0 bases, with 28 bases spanning the gap. This CDR3 spans 20 amino acids. In DNA form, the CDR3 reads TGTGCCAGCACCCCACTCCGGGACATAGGCCCCCTAAGCTCTGGAAACACCATATATTTT. Translated, it gives CASTPLRDIGPLSSGNTIYF.

This clone was found a few times. The genes are TRBV2 and TRBJ1-2; no clear D. V was shortened by 6 bases and J by 8 bases, with 19 bases between the two germline ends. The CDR3 runs 14 residues. The germline CDR1 and CDR2 sequences are SNHLY and FYNNEI. The chain's CDR3 is CASREHYLAKGYTF. The CDR3 DNA reads TGTGCCAGCAGGGAACACTACTTGGCTAAAGGCTACACCTTC.

This clone was observed a single time. In DNA form, the CDR3 reads TGTGCCAGCGCGCCTCGGCGGGACAACACTGAAGCTTTCTTT. Its protein is CASAPRRDNTEAFF. V usage is TRBV7-2 and J usage is TRBJ1-1, with TRBD1 as a possible D gene (5 bases). The V gene's germline CDR1 is SGHTA and CDR2 FQGNSA. The CDR3 is 14 amino acids. The V gene lost 8 bases and the J gene lost 2 bases, with 15 bases spanning the gap.